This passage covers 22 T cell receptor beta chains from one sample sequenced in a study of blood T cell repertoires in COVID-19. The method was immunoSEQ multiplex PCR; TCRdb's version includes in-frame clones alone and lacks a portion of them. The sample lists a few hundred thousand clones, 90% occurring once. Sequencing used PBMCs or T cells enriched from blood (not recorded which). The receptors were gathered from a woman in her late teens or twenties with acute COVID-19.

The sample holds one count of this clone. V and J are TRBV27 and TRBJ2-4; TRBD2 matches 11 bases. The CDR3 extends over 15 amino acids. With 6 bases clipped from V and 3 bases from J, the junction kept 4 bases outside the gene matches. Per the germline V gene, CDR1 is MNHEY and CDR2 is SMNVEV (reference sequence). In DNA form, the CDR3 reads TGTGCCAGCAGCAAACTAGCGGGAGTCAAAAACATTCAGTACTTC. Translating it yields CASSKLAGVKNIQYF.

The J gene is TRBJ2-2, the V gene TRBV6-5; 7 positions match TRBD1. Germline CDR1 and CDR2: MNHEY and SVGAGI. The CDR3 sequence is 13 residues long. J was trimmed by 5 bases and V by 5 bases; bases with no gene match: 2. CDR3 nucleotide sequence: TGTGCCAGCAGTCTACAGGGGACCGGGGAGCTGTTTTTT. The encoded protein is CASSLQGTGELFF.

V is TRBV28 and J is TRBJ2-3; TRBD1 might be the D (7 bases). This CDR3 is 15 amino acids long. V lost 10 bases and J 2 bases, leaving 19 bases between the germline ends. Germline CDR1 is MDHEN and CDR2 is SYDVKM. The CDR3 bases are TGTGCCATTCAGGGGGGCCCGTTATACACAGATACGCAGTATTTT. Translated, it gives CAIQGGPLYTDTQYF.

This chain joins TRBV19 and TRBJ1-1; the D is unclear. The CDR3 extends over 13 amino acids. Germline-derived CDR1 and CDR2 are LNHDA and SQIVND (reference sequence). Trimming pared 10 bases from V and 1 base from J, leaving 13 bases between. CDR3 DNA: TGTGCCACCTACCGGGGTCGGAACACTGAAGCTTTCTTT. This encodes CATYRGRNTEAFF. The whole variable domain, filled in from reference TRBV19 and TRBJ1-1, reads DGGITQSPKYLFRKEGQNVTLSCEQNLNHDAMYWYRQDPGQGLRLIYYSQIVNDFQKGDIAEGYSVSREKKESFPLTVTSAQKNPTAFYLCATYRGRNTEAFFGQGTRLTVV.

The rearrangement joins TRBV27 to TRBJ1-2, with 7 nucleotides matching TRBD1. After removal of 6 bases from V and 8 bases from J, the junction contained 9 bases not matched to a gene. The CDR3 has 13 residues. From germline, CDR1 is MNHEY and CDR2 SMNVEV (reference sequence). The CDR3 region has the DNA TGTGCCAGCAGCTATTTGACAGGGTACGGCTACACCTTC. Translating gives CASSYLTGYGYTF.

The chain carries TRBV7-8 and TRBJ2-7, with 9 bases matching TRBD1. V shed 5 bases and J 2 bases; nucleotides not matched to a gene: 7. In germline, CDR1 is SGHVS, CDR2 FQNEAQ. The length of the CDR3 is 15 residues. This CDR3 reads CASSRGGDRAYEQYF. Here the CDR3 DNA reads TGTGCCAGCAGCCGAGGGGGGGACAGGGCCTACGAGCAGTACTTC.

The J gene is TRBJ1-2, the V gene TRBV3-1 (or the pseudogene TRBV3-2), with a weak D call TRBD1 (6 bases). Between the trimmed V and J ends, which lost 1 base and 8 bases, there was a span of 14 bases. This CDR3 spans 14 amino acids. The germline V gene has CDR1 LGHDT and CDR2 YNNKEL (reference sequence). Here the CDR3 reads CASSQGTGSRGYTF. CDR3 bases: TGTGCCAGCAGCCAAGGCACAGGGTCAAGGGGCTACACCTTC.

DNA of the CDR3: TGTGCCAGCTCACTCTCAGGGGGAGGAGATAGCAATCAGCCCCAGCATTTT. Translation gives CASSLSGGGDSNQPQHF. J is TRBJ1-5 and V is TRBV18; 7 bases fit TRBD1. The CDR3 spans 17 residues. CDR1 is KGHSH and CDR2 is LQKENI in the germline V gene. V dropped 4 bases and J dropped 0; count of bases not matched to a gene: 9.

The CDR3 spells CASSFVTSGTYEQYF. DNA for the CDR3: TGCGCCAGCAGCTTCGTGACTAGCGGGACCTACGAGCAGTACTTC. The V and J genes are TRBV5-1 and TRBJ2-7, with 11 nucleotides matching TRBD2. From germline, CDR1 is SGHRS and CDR2 YFSETQ. The CDR3 has 15 residues. V lost 2 bases, J lost 2 bases, and 3 bases stayed unmatched.

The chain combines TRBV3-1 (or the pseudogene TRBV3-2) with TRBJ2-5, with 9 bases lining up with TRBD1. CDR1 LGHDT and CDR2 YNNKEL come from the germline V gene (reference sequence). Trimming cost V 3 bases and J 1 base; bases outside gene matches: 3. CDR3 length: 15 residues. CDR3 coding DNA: TGTGCCAGCAGCCACAACAGGGGGCCCCAAGAGACCCAGTACTTC. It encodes CASSHNRGPQETQYF.

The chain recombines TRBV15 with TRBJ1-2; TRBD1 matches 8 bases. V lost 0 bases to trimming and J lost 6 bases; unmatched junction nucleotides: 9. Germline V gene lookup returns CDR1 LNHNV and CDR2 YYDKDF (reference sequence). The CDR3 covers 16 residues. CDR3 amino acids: CATSRDNPQGANGYTF. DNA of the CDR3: TGTGCCACCAGCAGAGATAACCCCCAGGGGGCGAATGGCTACACCTTC.

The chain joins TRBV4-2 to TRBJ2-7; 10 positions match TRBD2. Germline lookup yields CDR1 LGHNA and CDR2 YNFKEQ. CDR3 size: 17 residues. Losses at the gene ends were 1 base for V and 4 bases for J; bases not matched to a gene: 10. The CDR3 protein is CASSQVVASGSKYEQYF. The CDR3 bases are TGTGCCAGCAGCCAAGTGGTGGCTAGCGGGAGTAAGTACGAGCAGTACTTC.

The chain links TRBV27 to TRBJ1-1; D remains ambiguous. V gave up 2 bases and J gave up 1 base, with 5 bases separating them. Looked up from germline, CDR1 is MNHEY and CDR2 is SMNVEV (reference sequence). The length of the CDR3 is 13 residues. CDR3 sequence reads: CASSLVQNTEAFF. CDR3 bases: TGTGCCAGCAGTTTAGTACAGAACACTGAAGCTTTCTTT.

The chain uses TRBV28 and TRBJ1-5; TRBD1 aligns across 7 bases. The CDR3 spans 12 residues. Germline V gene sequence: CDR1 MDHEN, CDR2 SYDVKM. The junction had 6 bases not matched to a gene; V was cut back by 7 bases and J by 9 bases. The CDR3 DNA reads TGTGCCAGCATCTCAGGGGGGCCGCCCCAGCATTTT. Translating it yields CASISGGPPQHF. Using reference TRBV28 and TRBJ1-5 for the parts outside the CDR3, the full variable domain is DVKVTQSSRYLVKRTGEKVFLECVQDMDHENMFWYRQDPGLGLRLIYFSYDVKMKEKGDIPEGYSVSREKKERFSLILESASTNQTSMYLCASISGGPPQHFGDGTRLSIL.

The CDR3 DNA reads as TGTGCCAGCAGTGTACTAGCGGGAGGATCCGGGGAGCTGTTTTTT. Its protein product is CASSVLAGGSGELFF. The chain is built from TRBV2 and TRBJ2-2, with TRBD2 matching 12 bases. CDR1 is SNHLY, CDR2 FYNNEI, per germline. V lost 4 bases to trimming and J lost 6 bases; unmatched junction nucleotides: 3. The CDR3 runs 15 residues. The full variable domain, rest sourced from reference TRBV2 and TRBJ2-2, is EPEVTQTPSHQVTQMGQEVILRCVPISNHLYFYWYRQILGQKVEFLVSFYNNEISEKSEIFDDQFSVERPDGSNFTLKIRSTKLEDSAMYFCASSVLAGGSGELFFGEGSRLTVL.

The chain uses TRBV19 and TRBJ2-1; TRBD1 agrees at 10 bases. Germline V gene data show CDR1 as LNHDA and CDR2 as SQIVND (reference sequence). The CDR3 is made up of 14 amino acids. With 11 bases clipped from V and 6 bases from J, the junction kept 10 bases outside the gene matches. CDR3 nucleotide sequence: TGTGCCGCTAAAGGAGGGACAGGGGTCAATGAGCAGTTCTTC. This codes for CAAKGGTGVNEQFF. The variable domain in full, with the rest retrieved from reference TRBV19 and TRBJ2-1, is DGGITQSPKYLFRKEGQNVTLSCEQNLNHDAMYWYRQDPGQGLRLIYYSQIVNDFQKGDIAEGYSVSREKKESFPLTVTSAQKNPTAFYLCAAKGGTGVNEQFFGPGTRLTVL.

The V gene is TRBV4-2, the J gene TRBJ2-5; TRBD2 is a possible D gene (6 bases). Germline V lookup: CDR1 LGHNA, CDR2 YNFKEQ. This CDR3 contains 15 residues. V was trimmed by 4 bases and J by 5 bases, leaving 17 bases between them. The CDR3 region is CASSLSTSSWETQYF. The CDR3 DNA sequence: TGTGCCAGCAGCCTCTCGACTAGTTCATGGGAGACCCAGTACTTC.

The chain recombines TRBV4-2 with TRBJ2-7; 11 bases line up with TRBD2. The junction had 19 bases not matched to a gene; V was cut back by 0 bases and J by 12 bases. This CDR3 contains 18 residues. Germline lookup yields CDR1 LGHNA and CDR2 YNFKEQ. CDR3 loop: CASSQDFPTSGMVLRRYF. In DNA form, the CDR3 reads TGTGCCAGCAGCCAAGATTTCCCGACTAGCGGGATGGTTCTTCGAAGGTACTTC.

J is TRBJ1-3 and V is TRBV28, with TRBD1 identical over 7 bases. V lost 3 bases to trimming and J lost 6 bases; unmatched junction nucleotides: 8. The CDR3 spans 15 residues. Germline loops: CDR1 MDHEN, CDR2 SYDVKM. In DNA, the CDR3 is TGTGCCAGCAGTTTCCTCTGGACAGGAGCAAACACCATATATTTT. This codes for CASSFLWTGANTIYF.

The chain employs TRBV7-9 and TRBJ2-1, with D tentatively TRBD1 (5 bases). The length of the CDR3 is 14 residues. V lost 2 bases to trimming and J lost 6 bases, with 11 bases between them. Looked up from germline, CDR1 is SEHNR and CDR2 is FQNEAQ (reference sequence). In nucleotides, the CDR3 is TGTGCCAGCAGCTTATTCGGCAGGGCCAATGAGCAGTTCTTC. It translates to CASSLFGRANEQFF. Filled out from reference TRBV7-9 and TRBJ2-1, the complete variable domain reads DTGVSQNPRHKITKRGQNVTFRCDPISEHNRLYWYRQTLGQGPEFLTYFQNEAQLEKSRLLSDRFSAERPKGSFSTLEIQRTEQGDSAMYLCASSLFGRANEQFFGPGTRLTVL.

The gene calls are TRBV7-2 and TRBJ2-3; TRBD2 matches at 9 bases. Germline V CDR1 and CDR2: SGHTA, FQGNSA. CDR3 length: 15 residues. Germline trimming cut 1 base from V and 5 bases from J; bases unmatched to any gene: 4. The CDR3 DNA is TGTGCCAGCAGCTTAGGTTTACTAGCGGGAGATACGCAGTATTTT. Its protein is CASSLGLLAGDTQYF.

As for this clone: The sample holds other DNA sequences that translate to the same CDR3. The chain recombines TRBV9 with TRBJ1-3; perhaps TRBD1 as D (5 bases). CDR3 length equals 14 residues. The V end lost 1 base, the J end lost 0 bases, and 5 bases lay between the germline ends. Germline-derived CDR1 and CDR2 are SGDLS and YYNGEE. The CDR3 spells CASSVTGSGNTIYF. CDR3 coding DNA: TGTGCCAGCAGCGTAACAGGCTCTGGAAACACCATATATTTT. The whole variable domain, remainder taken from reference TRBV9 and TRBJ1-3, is DSGVTQTPKHLITATGQRVTLRCSPRSGDLSVYWYQQSLDQGLQFLIQYYNGEERAKGNILERFSAQQFPDLHSELNLSSLELGDSALYFCASSVTGSGNTIYFGEGSWLTVV.